One sample yielded the 14 T cell receptor beta chains listed below, sequenced in a study of blood T cell repertoires in COVID-19. Some clones are missing from TCRdb's copy, which holds only in-frame ones; the method was immunoSEQ multiplex PCR. The sample consists of some 230,000 clones, over 75% of them appearing once. Sequencing was done on a sample of PBMCs or T cells enriched from blood (not recorded which). The receptors derive from a woman aged 18 to 35 in a cohort exposed to, infected with or recovered from COVID-19 (not recorded which).

This chain uses TRBV28 with TRBJ1-2; 7 bases fit TRBD1. The CDR3 length is 15 residues. V shed 5 bases and J 1 base; nucleotides not matched to a gene: 7. Germline V gene sequence: CDR1 MDHEN, CDR2 SYDVKM. Here the CDR3 reads CASSPGTDLNYGYTF. The CDR3, as DNA: TGTGCCAGCAGTCCAGGGACAGACCTTAACTATGGCTACACCTTC.

CDR3 sequence: CASIPGTGFHNEQFF. CDR3 nucleotides: TGCGCCAGCATCCCCGGGACAGGGTTTCACAATGAGCAGTTCTTC. The genes are TRBV5-1 and TRBJ2-1, with 9 bases lining up with TRBD1. Germline trimming cut 6 bases from V and 5 bases from J; bases unmatched to any gene: 9. The length of the CDR3 is 15 residues. Germline V gene lookup returns CDR1 SGHRS and CDR2 YFSETQ.

The genes are TRBV3-1 (or the pseudogene TRBV3-2) and TRBJ1-1; D uncertain. CDR1 is LGHDT, CDR2 YNNKEL, per germline (reference sequence). Deletions cut 4 bases from V and 0 bases from J, with 6 bases between. This CDR3 is built from 13 residues. CDR3 in DNA: TGTGCCAGCAGCCTAGCCCTGAACACTGAAGCTTTCTTT. It codes for CASSLALNTEAFF.

This sequence joins TRBV6-5 and TRBJ1-5; no firm D call. Trimming stripped 6 bases from V and 3 bases from J, with 15 bases between. The CDR3 is made up of 15 amino acids. Looked up from germline, CDR1 is MNHEY and CDR2 is SVGAGI. The CDR3 protein is CASSTTRRSNQPQHF. As DNA, the CDR3 is TGTGCCAGCAGCACAACCCGGAGGTCCAATCAGCCCCAGCATTTT.

V usage is TRBV28 and J usage is TRBJ1-1, with 7 positions matching TRBD1. Germline V gene data show CDR1 as MDHEN and CDR2 as SYDVKM. The CDR3 has 14 residues. Trimming cost V 5 bases and J 1 base; bases outside gene matches: 4. CDR3 sequence: CASSPGQTNTEAFF. The CDR3 DNA is TGTGCCAGCAGTCCGGGACAGACGAACACTGAAGCTTTCTTT.

The chain recombines TRBV29-1 with TRBJ2-5, with TRBD1 as a possible D gene (6 bases). Germline V CDR1 and CDR2: SQVTM, ANQGSEA. Trimming took off 4 bases at V and 1 base at J, with 10 bases between the two ends. This CDR3 is 13 amino acids long. CDR3 sequence (DNA): TGCAGCGTTGCCAGGGGAAGCCAAGAGACCCAGTACTTC. Protein sequence: CSVARGSQETQYF. Full variable domain (rest looked up from reference TRBV29-1 and TRBJ2-5): SAVISQKPSRDICQRGTSLTIQCQVDSQVTMMFWYRQQPGQSLTLIATANQGSEATYESGFVIDKFPISRPNLTFSTLTVSNMSPEDSSIYLCSVARGSQETQYFGPGTRLLVL.

This clone occurred once. The genes are TRBV2 and TRBJ2-3; D might be TRBD2 (5 bases). The CDR3 extends over 12 amino acids. Trimming removed 6 bases at V and 10 bases at J, with 14 bases between. Germline V gene lookup returns CDR1 SNHLY and CDR2 FYNNEI. CDR3 sequence: CASRPPSRAQYF. The DNA for the CDR3 is TGTGCCAGCAGACCCCCTTCGAGGGCGCAGTATTTT. The variable domain in full, completed from reference TRBV2 and TRBJ2-3, reads EPEVTQTPSHQVTQMGQEVILRCVPISNHLYFYWYRQILGQKVEFLVSFYNNEISEKSEIFDDQFSVERPDGSNFTLKIRSTKLEDSAMYFCASRPPSRAQYFGPGTRLTVL.

This clone was detected a few times. V and J are TRBV7-2 and TRBJ1-1; D unresolved. The length of the CDR3 is 14 residues. Trimming left V 2 bases short and J 6 bases short, with 13 bases between. The germline V gene has CDR1 SGHTA and CDR2 FQGNSA. CDR3 amino acids: CASSLSRSVPEAFF. The CDR3 nucleotides are TGTGCCAGCAGCTTATCCAGGTCCGTGCCTGAAGCTTTCTTT.

This chain joins TRBV5-6 and TRBJ2-7, with a tentative D call TRBD1 (5 bases). V was cut by 1 base and J by 6 bases, with 17 bases left in between. Looked up from germline, CDR1 is SGHDT and CDR2 is YYEEEE. The CDR3 spans 15 residues. CDR3 loop: CASSLRGLTFGEQYF. The CDR3 region has the DNA TGTGCCAGCAGCTTGAGGGGTTTGACATTTGGCGAGCAGTACTTC.

The genes are TRBV28 and TRBJ1-2; 9 nucleotides agree with TRBD1. Germline V CDR1 and CDR2: MDHEN, SYDVKM. V trimming: 5 bases; J trimming: 7 bases; junction bases outside the gene matches: 8. The CDR3 length is 14 residues. The CDR3 DNA reads as TGTGCCAGCAGTGAACCGGGACAGGGTGGTGGCTACACCTTC. It translates to CASSEPGQGGGYTF.

The chain recombines TRBV18 with TRBJ1-5; 9 nucleotides match TRBD1. The germline V gene encodes CDR1 KGHSH and CDR2 LQKENI. J was trimmed by 0 bases and V by 4 bases; bases with no gene match: 4. The CDR3 is made up of 16 amino acids. CDR3 DNA: TGTGCCAGCTCACTTGGGACAGGGCCTAGCAATCAGCCCCAGCATTTT. It specifies CASSLGTGPSNQPQHF.

The V gene is TRBV6-5, the J gene TRBJ2-7; 9 nucleotides align to TRBD1. This CDR3 spans 11 amino acids. Germline V gives CDR1 MNHEY, CDR2 SVGAGI. The CDR3 nucleotides read TGTTCGACAGGGGGAGTCTACGAGCAGTACTTC. Protein product: CSTGGVYEQYF.

CDR3 region: CASLGGAYNEQFF. The CDR3, as DNA: TGTGCCAGCCTTGGCGGGGCTTACAATGAGCAGTTCTTC. This rearrangement joins TRBV12-3 or TRBV12-4 to TRBJ2-1; D might be TRBD2 (6 bases). This CDR3 is 13 amino acids long. Trimming removed 8 bases at V and 4 bases at J, with 12 bases between.

The chain joins TRBV19 to TRBJ1-1; D perhaps matches TRBD1 (5 bases). V was clipped by 2 bases and J by 1 base, with 8 bases between them. The CDR3 contains 14 residues. Germline-derived CDR1 and CDR2 are LNHDA and SQIVND (reference sequence). CDR3 amino acids: CASSIFGGNTEAFF. CDR3 bases: TGTGCCAGTAGTATATTCGGGGGGAACACTGAAGCTTTCTTT.